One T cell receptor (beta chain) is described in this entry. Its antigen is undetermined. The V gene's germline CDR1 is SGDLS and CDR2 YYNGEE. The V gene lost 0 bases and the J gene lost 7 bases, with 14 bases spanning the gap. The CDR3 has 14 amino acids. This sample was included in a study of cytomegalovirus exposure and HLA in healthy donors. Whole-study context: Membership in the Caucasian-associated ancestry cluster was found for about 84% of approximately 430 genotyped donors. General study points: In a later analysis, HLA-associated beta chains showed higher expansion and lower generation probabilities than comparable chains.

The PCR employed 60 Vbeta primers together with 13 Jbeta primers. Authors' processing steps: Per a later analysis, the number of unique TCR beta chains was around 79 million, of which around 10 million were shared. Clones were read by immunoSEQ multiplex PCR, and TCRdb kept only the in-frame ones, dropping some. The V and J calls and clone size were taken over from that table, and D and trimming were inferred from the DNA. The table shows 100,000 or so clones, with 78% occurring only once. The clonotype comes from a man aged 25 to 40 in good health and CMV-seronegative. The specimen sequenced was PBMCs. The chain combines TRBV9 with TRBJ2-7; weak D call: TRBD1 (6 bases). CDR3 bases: TGTGCCAGCAGCGTAGAGACAGGACGCTCAGAGCAGTACTTC. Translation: CASSVETGRSEQYF. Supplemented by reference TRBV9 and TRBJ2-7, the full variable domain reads DSGVTQTPKHLITATGQRVTLRCSPRSGDLSVYWYQQSLDQGLQFLIQYYNGEERAKGNILERFSAQQFPDLHSELNLSSLELGDSALYFCASSVETGRSEQYFGPGTRLTVT.